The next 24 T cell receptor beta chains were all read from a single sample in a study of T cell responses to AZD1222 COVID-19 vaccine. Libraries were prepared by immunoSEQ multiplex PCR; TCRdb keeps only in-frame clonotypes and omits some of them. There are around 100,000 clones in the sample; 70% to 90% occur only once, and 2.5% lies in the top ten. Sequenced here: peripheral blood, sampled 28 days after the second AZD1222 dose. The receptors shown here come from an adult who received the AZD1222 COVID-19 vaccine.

The chain's CDR3 is CAGGRRTDTQYF. CDR3 DNA: TGTGCCGGAGGGAGGAGGACAGATACGCAGTATTTT. The V and J genes are TRBV30 and TRBJ2-3, with D possibly being TRBD2 (6 bases). The CDR3 spans 12 residues. Germline V gives CDR1 GTSNPN, CDR2 SVGIG (reference sequence). V was pared by 8 bases and J by 3 bases, with 12 bases between.

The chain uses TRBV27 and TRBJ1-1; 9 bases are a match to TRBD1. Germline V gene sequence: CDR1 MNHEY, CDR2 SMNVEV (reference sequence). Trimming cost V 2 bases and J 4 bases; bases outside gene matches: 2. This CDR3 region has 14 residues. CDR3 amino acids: CASSLRDRVTEAFF. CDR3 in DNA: TGTGCCAGCAGTTTAAGGGACAGGGTCACTGAAGCTTTCTTT.

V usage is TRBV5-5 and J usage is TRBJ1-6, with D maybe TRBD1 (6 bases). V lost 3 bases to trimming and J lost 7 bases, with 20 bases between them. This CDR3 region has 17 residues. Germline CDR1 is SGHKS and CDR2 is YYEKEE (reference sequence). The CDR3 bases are TGTGCCAGCAGCTGGGGGGCCGGGCAGGGAGTCAATTCACCCCTCCACTTT. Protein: CASSWGAGQGVNSPLHF.

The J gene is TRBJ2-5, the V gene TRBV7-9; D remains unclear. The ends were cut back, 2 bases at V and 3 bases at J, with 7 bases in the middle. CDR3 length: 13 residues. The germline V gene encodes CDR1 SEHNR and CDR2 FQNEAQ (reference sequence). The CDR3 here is CASSLSRKETQYF. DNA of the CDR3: TGTGCCAGCAGCTTATCCCGGAAAGAGACCCAGTACTTC.

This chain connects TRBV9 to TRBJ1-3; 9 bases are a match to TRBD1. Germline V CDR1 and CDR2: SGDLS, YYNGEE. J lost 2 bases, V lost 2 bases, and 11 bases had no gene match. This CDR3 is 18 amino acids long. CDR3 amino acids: CASSVGTGNQGAGNTIYF. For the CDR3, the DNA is TGTGCCAGCAGCGTTGGGACAGGGAATCAGGGAGCTGGAAACACCATATATTTT.

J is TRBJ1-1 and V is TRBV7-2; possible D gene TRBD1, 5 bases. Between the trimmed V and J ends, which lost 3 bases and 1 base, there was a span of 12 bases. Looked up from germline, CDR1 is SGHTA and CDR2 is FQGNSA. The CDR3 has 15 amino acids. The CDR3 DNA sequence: TGTGCCAGCAGCTTTCCGGGACTGAGGAACACTGAAGCTTTCTTT. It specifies CASSFPGLRNTEAFF.

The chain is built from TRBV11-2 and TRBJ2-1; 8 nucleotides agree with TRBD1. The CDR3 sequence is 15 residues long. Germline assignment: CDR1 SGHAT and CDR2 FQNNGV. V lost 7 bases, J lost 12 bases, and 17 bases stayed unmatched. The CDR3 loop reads CASTKFLTVGQVQFF. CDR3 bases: TGTGCCAGCACCAAATTCCTGACCGTGGGACAGGTGCAGTTCTTC.

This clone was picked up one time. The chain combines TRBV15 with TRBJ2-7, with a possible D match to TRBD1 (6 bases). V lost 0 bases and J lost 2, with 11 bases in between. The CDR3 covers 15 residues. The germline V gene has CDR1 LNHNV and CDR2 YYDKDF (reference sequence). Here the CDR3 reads CATSRDRNRAYEQYF. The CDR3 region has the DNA TGTGCCACCAGCAGAGATCGGAACAGGGCCTACGAGCAGTACTTC.

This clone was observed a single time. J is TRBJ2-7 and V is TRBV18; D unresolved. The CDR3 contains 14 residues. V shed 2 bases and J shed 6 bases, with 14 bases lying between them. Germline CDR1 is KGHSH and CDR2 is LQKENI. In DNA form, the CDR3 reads TGTGCCAGCTCACCATTCGGCCGCCCCGGCGAGCAGTACTTC. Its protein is CASSPFGRPGEQYF.

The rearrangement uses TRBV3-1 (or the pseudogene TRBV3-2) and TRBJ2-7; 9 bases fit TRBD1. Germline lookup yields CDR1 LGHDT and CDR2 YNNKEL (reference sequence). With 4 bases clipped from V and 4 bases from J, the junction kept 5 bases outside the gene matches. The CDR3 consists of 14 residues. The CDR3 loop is CASSRTGQGYEQYF. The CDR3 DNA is TGTGCCAGCAGCCGCACGGGACAGGGTTACGAGCAGTACTTC.

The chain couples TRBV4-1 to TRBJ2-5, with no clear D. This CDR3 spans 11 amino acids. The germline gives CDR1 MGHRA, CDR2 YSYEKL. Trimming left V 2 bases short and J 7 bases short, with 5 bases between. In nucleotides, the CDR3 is TGCGCCAGCAGCCAAACGGGGACCCAGTACTTC. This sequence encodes CASSQTGTQYF.

The CDR3 here is CASSLSHGALSGNTIYF. CDR3 nucleotides: TGTGCCAGCAGCTTGTCGCACGGGGCACTCTCTGGAAACACCATATATTTT. The chain is built from TRBV5-5 and TRBJ1-3, with D tentatively TRBD1 (5 bases). This CDR3 spans 17 amino acids. V lost 1 base and J lost 0, with 14 bases in between. Germline CDR1 reads SGHKS; CDR2 reads YYEKEE (reference sequence).

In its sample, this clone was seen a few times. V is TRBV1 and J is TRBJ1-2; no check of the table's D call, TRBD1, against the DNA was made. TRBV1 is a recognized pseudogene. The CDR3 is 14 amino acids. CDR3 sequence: CTSSQDHRVGGYTF. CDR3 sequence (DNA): TGCACCAGCAGCCAAGACCACAGGGTTGGTGGCTACACCTTC.

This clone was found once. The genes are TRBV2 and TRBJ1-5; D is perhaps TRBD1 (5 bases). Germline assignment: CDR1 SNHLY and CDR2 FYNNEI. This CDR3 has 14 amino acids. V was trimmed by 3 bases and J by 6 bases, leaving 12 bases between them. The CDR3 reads CASSEGREVQPQHF. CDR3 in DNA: TGTGCCAGCAGTGAGGGCAGGGAGGTTCAGCCCCAGCATTTT.

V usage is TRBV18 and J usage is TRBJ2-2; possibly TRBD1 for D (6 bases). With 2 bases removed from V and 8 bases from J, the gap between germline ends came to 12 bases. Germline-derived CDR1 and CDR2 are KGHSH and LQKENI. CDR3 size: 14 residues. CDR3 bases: TGTGCCAGCTCACCAACAGGGTGGACTGGGGAGCTGTTTTTT. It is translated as CASSPTGWTGELFF.

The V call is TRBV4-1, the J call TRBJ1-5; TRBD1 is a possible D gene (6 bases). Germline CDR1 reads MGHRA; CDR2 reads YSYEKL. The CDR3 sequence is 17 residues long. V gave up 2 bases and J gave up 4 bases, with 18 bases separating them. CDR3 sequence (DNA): TGCGCCAGCAGCCAACCCAGGGGTTCTATACCAAATCAGCCCCAGCATTTT. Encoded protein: CASSQPRGSIPNQPQHF.

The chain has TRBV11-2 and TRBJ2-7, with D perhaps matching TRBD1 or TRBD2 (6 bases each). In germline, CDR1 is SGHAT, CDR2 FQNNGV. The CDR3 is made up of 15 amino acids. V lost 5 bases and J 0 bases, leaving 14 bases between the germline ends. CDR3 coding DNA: TGTGCCAGCAGCGGCCGACTAGGGGGCTCCTACGAGCAGTACTTC. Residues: CASSGRLGGSYEQYF.

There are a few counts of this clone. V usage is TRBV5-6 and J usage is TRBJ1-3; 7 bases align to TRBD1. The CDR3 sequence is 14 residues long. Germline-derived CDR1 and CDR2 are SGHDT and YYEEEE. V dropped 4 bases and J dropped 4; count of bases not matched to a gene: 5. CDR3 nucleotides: TGTGCCAGCAGCGCCGACAGGGTCGGAAACACCATATATTTT. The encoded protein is CASSADRVGNTIYF.

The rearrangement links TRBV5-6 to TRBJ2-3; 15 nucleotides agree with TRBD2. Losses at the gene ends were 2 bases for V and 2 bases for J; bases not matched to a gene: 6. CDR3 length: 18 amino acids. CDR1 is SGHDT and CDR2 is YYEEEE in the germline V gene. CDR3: CASSFGLAGGSYTDTQYF. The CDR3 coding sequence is TGTGCCAGCAGCTTCGGACTAGCGGGAGGGAGTTACACAGATACGCAGTATTTT.

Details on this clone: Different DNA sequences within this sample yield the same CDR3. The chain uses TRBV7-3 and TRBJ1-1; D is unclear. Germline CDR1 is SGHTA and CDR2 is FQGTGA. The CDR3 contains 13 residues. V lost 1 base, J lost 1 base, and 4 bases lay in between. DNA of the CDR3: TGTGCCAGCAGCTTAAGCAAGAACACTGAAGCTTTCTTT. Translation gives CASSLSKNTEAFF.

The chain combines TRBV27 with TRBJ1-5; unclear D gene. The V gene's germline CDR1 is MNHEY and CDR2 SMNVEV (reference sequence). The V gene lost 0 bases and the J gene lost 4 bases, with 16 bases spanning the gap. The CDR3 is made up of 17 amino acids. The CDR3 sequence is CASSLSFGRAANQPQHF. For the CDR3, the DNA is TGTGCCAGCAGTTTATCGTTTGGAAGGGCAGCTAATCAGCCCCAGCATTTT.

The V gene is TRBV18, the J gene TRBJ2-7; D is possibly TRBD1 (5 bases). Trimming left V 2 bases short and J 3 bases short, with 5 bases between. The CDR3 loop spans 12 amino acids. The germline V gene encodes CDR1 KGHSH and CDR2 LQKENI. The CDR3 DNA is TGTGCCAGCTCACCAAGGGGCTACGAGCAGTACTTC. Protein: CASSPRGYEQYF.

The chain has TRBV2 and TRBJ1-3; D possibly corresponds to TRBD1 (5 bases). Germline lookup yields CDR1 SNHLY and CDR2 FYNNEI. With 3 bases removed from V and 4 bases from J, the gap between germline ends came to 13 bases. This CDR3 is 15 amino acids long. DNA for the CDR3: TGTGCCAGCAGTGAGTTCGGGGGACGAGGAAACACCATATATTTT. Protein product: CASSEFGGRGNTIYF.

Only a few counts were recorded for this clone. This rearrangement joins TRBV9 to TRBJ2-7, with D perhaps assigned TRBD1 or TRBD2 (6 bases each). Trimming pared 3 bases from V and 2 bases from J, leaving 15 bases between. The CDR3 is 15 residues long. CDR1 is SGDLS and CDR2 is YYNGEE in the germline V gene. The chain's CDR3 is CASSAKGGGPYEQYF. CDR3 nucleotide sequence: TGTGCCAGCAGCGCAAAGGGGGGAGGCCCCTACGAGCAGTACTTC.